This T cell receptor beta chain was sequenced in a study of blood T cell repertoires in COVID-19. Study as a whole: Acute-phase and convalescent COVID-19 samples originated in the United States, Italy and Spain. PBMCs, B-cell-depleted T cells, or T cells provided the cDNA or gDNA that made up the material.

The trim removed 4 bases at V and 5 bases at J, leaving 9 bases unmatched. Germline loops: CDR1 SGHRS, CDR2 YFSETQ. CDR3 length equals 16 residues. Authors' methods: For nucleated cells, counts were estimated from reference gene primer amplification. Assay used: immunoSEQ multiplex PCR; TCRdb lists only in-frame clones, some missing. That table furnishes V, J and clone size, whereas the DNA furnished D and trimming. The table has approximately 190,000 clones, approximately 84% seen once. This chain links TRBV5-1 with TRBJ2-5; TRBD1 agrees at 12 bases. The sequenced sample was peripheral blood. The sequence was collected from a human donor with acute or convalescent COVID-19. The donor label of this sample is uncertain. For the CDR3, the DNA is TGCGCCAGCAGCCCGGGACAGGGGGCGCCGGGGGAGACCCAGTACTTC. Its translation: CASSPGQGAPGETQYF.